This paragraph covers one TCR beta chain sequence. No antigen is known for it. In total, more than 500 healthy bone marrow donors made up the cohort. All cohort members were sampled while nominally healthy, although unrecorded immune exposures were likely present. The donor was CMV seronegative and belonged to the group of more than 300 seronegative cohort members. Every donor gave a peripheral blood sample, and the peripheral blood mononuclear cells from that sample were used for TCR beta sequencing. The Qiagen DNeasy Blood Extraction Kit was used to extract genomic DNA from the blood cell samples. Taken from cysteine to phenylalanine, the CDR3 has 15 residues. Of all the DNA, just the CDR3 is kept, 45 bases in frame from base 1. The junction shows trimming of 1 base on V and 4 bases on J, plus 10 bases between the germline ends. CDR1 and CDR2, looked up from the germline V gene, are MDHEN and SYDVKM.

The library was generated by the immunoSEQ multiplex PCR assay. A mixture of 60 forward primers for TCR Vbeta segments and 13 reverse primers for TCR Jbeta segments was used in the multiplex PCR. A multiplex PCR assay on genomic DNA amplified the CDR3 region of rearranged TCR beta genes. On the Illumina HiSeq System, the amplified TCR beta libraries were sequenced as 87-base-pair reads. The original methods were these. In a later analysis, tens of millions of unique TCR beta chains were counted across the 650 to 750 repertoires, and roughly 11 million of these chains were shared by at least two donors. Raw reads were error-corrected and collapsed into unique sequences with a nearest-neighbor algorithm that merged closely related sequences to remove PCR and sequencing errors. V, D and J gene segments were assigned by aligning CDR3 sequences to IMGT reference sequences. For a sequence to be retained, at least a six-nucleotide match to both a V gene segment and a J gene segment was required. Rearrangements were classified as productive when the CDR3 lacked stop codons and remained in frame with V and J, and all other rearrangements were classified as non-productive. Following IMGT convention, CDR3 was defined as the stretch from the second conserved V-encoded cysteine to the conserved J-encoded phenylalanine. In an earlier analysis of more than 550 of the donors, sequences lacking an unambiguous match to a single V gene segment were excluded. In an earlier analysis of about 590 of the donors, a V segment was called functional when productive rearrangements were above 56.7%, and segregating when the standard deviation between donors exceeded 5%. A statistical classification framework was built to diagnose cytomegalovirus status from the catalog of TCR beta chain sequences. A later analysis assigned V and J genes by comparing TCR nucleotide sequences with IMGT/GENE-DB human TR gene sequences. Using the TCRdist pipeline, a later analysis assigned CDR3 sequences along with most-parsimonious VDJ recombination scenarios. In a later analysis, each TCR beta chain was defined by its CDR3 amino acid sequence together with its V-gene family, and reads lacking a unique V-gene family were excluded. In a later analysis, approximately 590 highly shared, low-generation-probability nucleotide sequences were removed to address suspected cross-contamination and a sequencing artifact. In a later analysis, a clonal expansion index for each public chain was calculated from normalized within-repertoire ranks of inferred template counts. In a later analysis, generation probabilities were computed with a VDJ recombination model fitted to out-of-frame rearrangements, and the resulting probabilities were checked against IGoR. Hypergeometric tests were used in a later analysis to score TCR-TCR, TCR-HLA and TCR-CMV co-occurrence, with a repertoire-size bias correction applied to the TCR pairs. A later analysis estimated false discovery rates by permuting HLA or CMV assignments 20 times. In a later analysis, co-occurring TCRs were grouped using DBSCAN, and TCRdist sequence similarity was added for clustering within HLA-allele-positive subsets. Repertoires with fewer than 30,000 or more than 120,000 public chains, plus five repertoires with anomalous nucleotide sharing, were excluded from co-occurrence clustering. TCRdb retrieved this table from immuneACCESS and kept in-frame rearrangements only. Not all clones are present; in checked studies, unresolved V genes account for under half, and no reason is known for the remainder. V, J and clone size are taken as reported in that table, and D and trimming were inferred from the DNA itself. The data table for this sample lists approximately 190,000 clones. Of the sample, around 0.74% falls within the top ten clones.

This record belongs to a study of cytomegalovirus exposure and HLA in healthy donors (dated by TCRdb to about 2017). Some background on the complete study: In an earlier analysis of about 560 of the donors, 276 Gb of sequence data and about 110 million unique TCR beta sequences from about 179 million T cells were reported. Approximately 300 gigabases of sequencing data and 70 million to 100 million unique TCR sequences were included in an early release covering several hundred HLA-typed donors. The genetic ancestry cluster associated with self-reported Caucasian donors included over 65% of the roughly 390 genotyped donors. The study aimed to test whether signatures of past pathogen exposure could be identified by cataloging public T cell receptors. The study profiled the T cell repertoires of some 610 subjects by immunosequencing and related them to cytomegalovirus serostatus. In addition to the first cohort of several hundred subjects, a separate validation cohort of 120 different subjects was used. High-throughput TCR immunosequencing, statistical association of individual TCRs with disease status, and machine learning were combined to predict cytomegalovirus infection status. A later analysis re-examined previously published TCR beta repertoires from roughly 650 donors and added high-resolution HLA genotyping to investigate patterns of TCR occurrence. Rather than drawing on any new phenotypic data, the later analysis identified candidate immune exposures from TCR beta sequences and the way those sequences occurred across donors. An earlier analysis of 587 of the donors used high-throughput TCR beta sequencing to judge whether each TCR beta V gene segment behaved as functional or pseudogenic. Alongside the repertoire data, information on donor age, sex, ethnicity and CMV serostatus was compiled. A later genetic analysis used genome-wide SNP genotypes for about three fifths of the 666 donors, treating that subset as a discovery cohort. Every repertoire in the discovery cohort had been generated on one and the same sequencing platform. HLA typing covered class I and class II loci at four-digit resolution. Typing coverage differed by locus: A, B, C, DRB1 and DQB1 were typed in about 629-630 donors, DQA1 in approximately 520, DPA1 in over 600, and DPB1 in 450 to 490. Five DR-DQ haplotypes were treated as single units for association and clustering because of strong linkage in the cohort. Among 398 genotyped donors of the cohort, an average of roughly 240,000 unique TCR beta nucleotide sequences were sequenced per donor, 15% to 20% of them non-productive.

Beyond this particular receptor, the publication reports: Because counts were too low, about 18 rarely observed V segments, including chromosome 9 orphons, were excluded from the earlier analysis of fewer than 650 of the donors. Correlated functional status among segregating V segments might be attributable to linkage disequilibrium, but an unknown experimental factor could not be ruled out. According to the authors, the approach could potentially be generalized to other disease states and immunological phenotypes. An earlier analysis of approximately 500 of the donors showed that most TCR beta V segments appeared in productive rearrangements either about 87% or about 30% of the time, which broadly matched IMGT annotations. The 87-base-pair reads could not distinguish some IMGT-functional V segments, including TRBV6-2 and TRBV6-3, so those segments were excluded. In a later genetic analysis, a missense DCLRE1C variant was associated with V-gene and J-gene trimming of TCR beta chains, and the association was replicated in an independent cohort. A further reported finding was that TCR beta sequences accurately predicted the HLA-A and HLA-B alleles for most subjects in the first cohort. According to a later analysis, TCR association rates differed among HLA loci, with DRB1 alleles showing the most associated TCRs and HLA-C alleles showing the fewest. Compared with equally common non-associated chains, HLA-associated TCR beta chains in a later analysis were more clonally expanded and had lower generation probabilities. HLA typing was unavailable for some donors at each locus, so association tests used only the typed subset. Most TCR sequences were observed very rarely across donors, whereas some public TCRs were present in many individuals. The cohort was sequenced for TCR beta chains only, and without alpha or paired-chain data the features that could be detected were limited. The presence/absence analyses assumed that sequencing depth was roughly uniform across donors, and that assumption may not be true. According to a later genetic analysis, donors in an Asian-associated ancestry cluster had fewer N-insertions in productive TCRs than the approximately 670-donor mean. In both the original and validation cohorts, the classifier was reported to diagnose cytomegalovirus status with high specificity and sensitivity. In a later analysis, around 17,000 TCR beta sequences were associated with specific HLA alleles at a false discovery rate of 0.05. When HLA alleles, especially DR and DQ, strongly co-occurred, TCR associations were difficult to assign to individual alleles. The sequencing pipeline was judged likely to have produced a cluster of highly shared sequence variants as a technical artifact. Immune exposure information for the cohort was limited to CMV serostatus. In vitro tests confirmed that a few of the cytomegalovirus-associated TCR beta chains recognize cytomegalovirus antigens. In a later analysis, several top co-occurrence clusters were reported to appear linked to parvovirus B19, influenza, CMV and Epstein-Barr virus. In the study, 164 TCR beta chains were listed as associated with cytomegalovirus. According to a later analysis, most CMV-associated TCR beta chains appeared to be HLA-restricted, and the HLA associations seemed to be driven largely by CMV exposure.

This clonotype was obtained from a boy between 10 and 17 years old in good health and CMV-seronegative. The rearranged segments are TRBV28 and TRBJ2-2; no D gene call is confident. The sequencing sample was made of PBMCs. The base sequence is TGTGCCAGCAGTTTATTGGCACGGAGCACCGGGGAGCTGTTTTTT. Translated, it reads CASSLLARSTGELFF.